This T cell receptor beta chain was sequenced during a study of blood T cell repertoires in COVID-19. About the study: Italy, Spain and the United States were the sources of the convalescent and acute COVID-19 samples. T cells, B-cell-depleted T cells, or PBMCs supplied cDNA or gDNA.

Germline trimming cut 8 bases from V and 6 bases from J; bases unmatched to any gene: 13. The CDR3 loop spans 15 amino acids. The germline CDR1 and CDR2 sequences are SGHTA and FQGNSA. The data were produced by immunoSEQ multiplex PCR, yet TCRdb's version contains in-frame clones alone and is incomplete. The sample holds roughly 38,000 clones, 70% to 90% seen once. The chain recombines TRBV7-2 with TRBJ1-5; 7 bases align to TRBD1. This sequence originates from a man between 65 and 85 years old with acute or convalescent COVID-19. Input material: peripheral blood. Here the CDR3 DNA reads TGTGCCAGCGCTCGAGTGGGTCAGGGGGGTCAGCCCCAGCATTTT. Translated, it gives CASARVGQGGQPQHF. The complete variable domain, with remaining parts taken from reference TRBV7-2 and TRBJ1-5, reads GAGVSQSPSNKVTEKGKDVELRCDPISGHTALYWYRQSLGQGLEFLIYFQGNSAPDKSGLPSDRFSAERTGGSVSTLTIQRTQQEDSAVYLCASARVGQGGQPQHFGDGTRLSIL.